Following are 18 T cell receptor beta chains from one sample sequenced in a study of blood T cell repertoires in COVID-19. Measured with immunoSEQ multiplex PCR; TCRdb has only the in-frame clones, and not every one. The sample yields about 22,000 clones, 80% to 85% seen once. The sample taken for sequencing was peripheral blood. The receptors were gathered from a man older than 75 with active or convalescent COVID-19.

This chain uses TRBV13 with TRBJ2-3, with 7 bases lining up with TRBD1. Germline CDR1 reads PRHDT; CDR2 reads FYEKMQ (reference sequence). The CDR3 covers 17 residues. J gave up 5 bases and V 3 bases, and 14 bases lay outside the gene matches. In nucleotides, the CDR3 is TGTGCCAGCAGCTTTGATGGGGTTTGGCAGGGGGAAGATACGCAGTATTTT. It is translated as CASSFDGVWQGEDTQYF.

This chain links TRBV2 with TRBJ1-5, with D possibly being TRBD1 (6 bases). The CDR3 extends over 15 amino acids. Per the germline V gene, CDR1 is SNHLY and CDR2 is FYNNEI. Trimming took 2 bases from V and 6 from J, leaving 14 bases between them. This CDR3 is CASSEKGSGVQPQHF. The CDR3 nucleotides are TGTGCCAGCAGTGAAAAGGGTTCAGGGGTTCAGCCCCAGCATTTT.

In its sample, this clone was seen a few times. The V gene is TRBV5-1, the J gene TRBJ2-7; 10 nucleotides agree with TRBD2. Germline loops: CDR1 SGHRS, CDR2 YFSETQ. CDR3 length: 15 amino acids. V shed 4 bases and J 6 bases; nucleotides not matched to a gene: 10. The DNA for the CDR3 is TGCGCCAGCAGCCCATCCCCAGCGGGGGGGCGCGAGCAGTACTTC. Translating gives CASSPSPAGGREQYF.

In DNA form, the CDR3 reads TGTGCCAGCAGCTTAGCGAGGCTAGCTGGAGGCACAGATACGCAGTATTTT. Its protein product is CASSLARLAGGTDTQYF. The chain joins TRBV7-2 to TRBJ2-3; TRBD2 is a possible D gene (5 bases). This CDR3 is 17 amino acids long. CDR1 is SGHTA, CDR2 FQGNSA, per germline. V lost 0 bases and J 1 base, leaving 14 bases between the germline ends.

The chain combines TRBV24-1 with TRBJ1-3; the D is unclear. Germline CDR1 is KGHDR and CDR2 is SFDVKD. V gave up 4 bases and J gave up 8 bases, with 11 bases separating them. This CDR3 is built from 13 residues. CDR3 residues: CATSDPPQDTIYF. In DNA, the CDR3 is TGTGCCACCAGTGACCCCCCCCAGGACACCATATATTTT.

The gene calls are TRBV7-2 and TRBJ2-2, with D possibly being TRBD1 (6 bases). This CDR3 is 15 amino acids long. The V end lost 5 bases, the J end lost 6 bases, and 16 bases lay between the germline ends. Germline V gene lookup returns CDR1 SGHTA and CDR2 FQGNSA. The CDR3 loop reads CASSSTGNRPGELFF. The CDR3 nucleotides are TGTGCCAGCAGCAGTACAGGGAATCGGCCCGGGGAGCTGTTTTTT.

This clone was observed a few times. V gene TRBV28 combines with J gene TRBJ1-6; the match to TRBD1 covers 8 bases. J was trimmed by 13 bases and V by 3 bases; bases with no gene match: 11. Germline values: CDR1 MDHEN, CDR2 SYDVKM. The CDR3 has 15 amino acids. DNA of the CDR3: TGTGCCAGCAGTTTCATCGGACAGGGTGCACGTCCCCTCCACTTT. Encoded protein: CASSFIGQGARPLHF.

This clone was seen only once. The gene calls are TRBV4-3 and TRBJ2-1, with D possibly being TRBD1 (6 bases). The CDR3 length is 17 residues. The V end was cut by 2 bases, the J end by 2 bases, with 16 bases between. Germline CDR1 and CDR2: LGHNA and YSLEER. The CDR3 protein is CASSQWTAHLAYNEQFF. DNA of the CDR3: TGCGCCAGCAGCCAATGGACAGCCCATTTGGCCTACAATGAGCAGTTCTTC.

This sequence joins TRBV15 and TRBJ2-7; 10 bases agree with TRBD1. This CDR3 has 18 amino acids. The germline gives CDR1 LNHNV, CDR2 YYDKDF (reference sequence). With 0 bases clipped from V and 3 bases from J, the junction kept 11 bases outside the gene matches. This CDR3 is CATSREGAGQGSNYEQYF. The CDR3 DNA reads TGTGCCACCAGCAGAGAGGGGGCGGGACAGGGGTCCAACTACGAGCAGTACTTC.

The chain joins TRBV6-6 to TRBJ1-2; TRBD1 agrees at 8 bases. Germline trimming cut 4 bases from V and 8 bases from J; bases unmatched to any gene: 15. Germline CDR1 MNHNY, CDR2 SVGAGI (reference sequence). This CDR3 comprises 16 residues. CDR3 region: CASSFELGQGSNGYTF. CDR3 DNA sequence: TGTGCCAGCAGTTTCGAACTAGGACAGGGATCGAACGGCTACACCTTC.

The chain carries TRBV27 and TRBJ2-1; 9 bases line up with TRBD1. Germline V CDR1 and CDR2: MNHEY, SMNVEV (reference sequence). V was pared by 3 bases and J by 3 bases, with 0 bases of the junction left unmatched. There are 14 residues in the CDR3. CDR3 sequence: CASSLTGGYNEQFF. CDR3 coding DNA: TGTGCCAGCAGTTTGACAGGGGGCTACAATGAGCAGTTCTTC.

The rearrangement joins TRBV2 to TRBJ1-5, with D unclear. Germline values: CDR1 SNHLY, CDR2 FYNNEI. Between the trimmed V and J ends, which lost 6 bases and 5 bases, there was a span of 11 bases. This CDR3 spans 13 amino acids. The CDR3 DNA reads as TGTGCCAGCAGCCCGGGAGGGTATCAGCCCCAGCATTTT. Translating gives CASSPGGYQPQHF.

This clone has a single count. V is TRBV9 and J is TRBJ2-1; TRBD2 is a possible D gene (5 bases). The V end lost 3 bases, the J end lost 6 bases, and 10 bases lay between the germline ends. This CDR3 has 13 amino acids. The germline V gene has CDR1 SGDLS and CDR2 YYNGEE. As DNA, the CDR3 is TGTGCCAGCAGCGGAGGGATTCTCAATGAGCAGTTCTTC. Amino acid sequence: CASSGGILNEQFF.

This sequence joins TRBV19 and TRBJ1-2, with D unclear. Per germline, CDR1 LNHDA and CDR2 SQIVND (reference sequence). The CDR3 is made up of 13 amino acids. The V and J ends lost 5 bases and 2 bases respectively, with 9 bases between them. The CDR3 region has the DNA TGTGCCAGTAGTTTTACCAGAAACTATGGCTACACCTTC. This sequence encodes CASSFTRNYGYTF. The full variable domain, with the rest looked up from reference TRBV19 and TRBJ1-2, is DGGITQSPKYLFRKEGQNVTLSCEQNLNHDAMYWYRQDPGQGLRLIYYSQIVNDFQKGDIAEGYSVSREKKESFPLTVTSAQKNPTAFYLCASSFTRNYGYTFGSGTRLTVV.

DNA of the CDR3: TGTGCCAGTAGTCTGACCGACAGGGAACGACAGCCCCAGCATTTT. Translated, it gives CASSLTDRERQPQHF. The chain is built from TRBV19 and TRBJ1-5, with 7 bases matching TRBD1. Germline loops: CDR1 LNHDA, CDR2 SQIVND (reference sequence). V gave up 5 bases and J gave up 7 bases; unmatched junction bases: 11. CDR3 length equals 15 residues.

The chain couples TRBV5-4 to TRBJ2-3; 8 positions agree with TRBD2. Germline assignment: CDR1 SGHNT and CDR2 YYREEE (reference sequence). The CDR3 runs 16 residues. Losses at the gene ends were 0 bases for V and 0 bases for J; bases not matched to a gene: 3. CDR3 sequence reads: CASSLVGTSSTDTQYF. Here the CDR3 DNA reads TGTGCCAGCAGCTTGGTCGGGACTAGTAGCACAGATACGCAGTATTTT. Using reference TRBV5-4 and TRBJ2-3 for the parts outside the CDR3, the full variable domain is ETGVTQSPTHLIKTRGQQVTLRCSSQSGHNTVSWYQQALGQGPQFIFQYYREEENGRGNFPPRFSGLQFPNYSSELNVNALELDDSALYLCASSLVGTSSTDTQYFGPGTRLTVL.

DNA of the CDR3: TGTGCCAGCAGCTCCCGCGGGTATGGCTACACCTTC. This encodes CASSSRGYGYTF. The V gene is TRBV7-2, the J gene TRBJ1-2; no clear D gene. There are 12 residues in the CDR3. V was cut by 4 bases and J by 5 bases, with 8 bases left in between. Germline V gene data show CDR1 as SGHTA and CDR2 as FQGNSA.

The chain is built from TRBV11-3 and TRBJ2-2, with a possible D match to TRBD2 (6 bases). Trimming pared 8 bases from V and 2 bases from J, leaving 18 bases between. Germline V gene data show CDR1 as SGHNT and CDR2 as YENEEA. The length of the CDR3 is 16 residues. Here the CDR3 DNA reads TGTGCCAGCGCGGGAACGGGGCCAATCAACACCGGGGAGCTGTTTTTT. Its protein is CASAGTGPINTGELFF.